These 32 T cell receptor beta chains came from one sample sequenced in a study of early T cells in non-severe SARS-CoV-2 infection. From the 5' RACE reads, TCRdb called clonotypes with MiXCR, one entry per CDR3 protein. Seen here are under 70,000 distinct CDR3 sequences, about 13% observed once, and the top ten hold 8% to 10%. Source material: whole blood. These receptor sequences come from an adult who was a healthcare worker with PCR-confirmed SARS-CoV-2 infection or an uninfected control (not recorded which).

V and J are TRBV18 and TRBJ2-6; D possibly corresponds to TRBD2 (6 bases). The CDR3 runs to 20 residues. Germline CDR1 reads KGHSH; CDR2 reads LQKENI. V shed 0 bases and J shed 0 bases, with 18 bases lying between them. CDR3 protein: CASSPPAGRGLGSGANVLTF. The CDR3 DNA reads TGTGCCAGCTCACCACCGGCCGGGCGGGGTTTGGGCTCTGGGGCCAACGTCCTGACTTTC.

This clonotype has only a few counts. The CDR3 is CAWSPPGFGYTF. In DNA, the CDR3 is TGTGCCTGGAGCCCTCCAGGGTTTGGCTACACCTTC. The chain uses TRBV30 and TRBJ1-2; possible D gene TRBD1, 5 bases. CDR3 length equals 12 residues. Germline assignment: CDR1 GTSNPN and CDR2 SVGIG (reference sequence). The V and J ends lost 3 bases and 7 bases respectively, with 12 bases between them.

The chain employs TRBV7-2 and TRBJ2-1; D remains ambiguous. This CDR3 is 15 amino acids long. Germline V gives CDR1 SGHTA, CDR2 FQGNSA. Trimming removed 1 base at V and 5 bases at J, with 12 bases between. Written as DNA, the CDR3 is TGTGCCAGCAGCTTAGGGCCTCCTGGGGACAATGAGCAGTTCTTC. Residues: CASSLGPPGDNEQFF.

This clonotype has only a few counts. The chain carries TRBV5-4 and TRBJ2-5, with D perhaps TRBD2 (5 bases). CDR3 size: 14 residues. The V end was cut by 0 bases, the J end by 5 bases, with 11 bases between. Germline values: CDR1 SGHNT, CDR2 YYREEE (reference sequence). For the CDR3, the DNA is TGTGCCAGCAGCTTGGACAGAAGAGGGGAGACCCAGTACTTC. Protein product: CASSLDRRGETQYF.

This clonotype was detected many times. The chain combines TRBV28 with TRBJ2-1, with D possibly matching TRBD1 (6 bases). The CDR3 spans 14 residues. Trimming took 6 bases from V and 0 from J, leaving 9 bases between them. Germline CDR1 and CDR2: MDHEN and SYDVKM. The CDR3 loop is CASRRTDSYNEQFF. Here the CDR3 DNA reads TGTGCCAGCAGGCGGACAGACTCCTACAATGAGCAGTTCTTC.

There are many counts of this clonotype. The chain links TRBV10-1 to TRBJ2-7, with 10 bases aligning to TRBD2. The germline V gene encodes CDR1 WNHNN and CDR2 SYGVQD (reference sequence). The CDR3 has 14 amino acids. V shed 9 bases and J 1 base; nucleotides not matched to a gene: 6. CDR3 protein: CARDLAGASYEQYF. As DNA, the CDR3 is TGCGCCAGGGATCTAGCGGGGGCTTCCTACGAGCAGTACTTC.

The V gene is TRBV7-2, the J gene TRBJ2-3; 10 positions agree with TRBD2. The CDR3 runs to 16 residues. CDR1 SGHTA and CDR2 FQGNSA come from the germline V gene. V was pared by 5 bases and J by 2 bases, with 7 bases of the junction left unmatched. CDR3 DNA: TGTGCCAGCAGCCCCAGACTAGCGGGTTACACAGATACGCAGTATTTT. Its translation: CASSPRLAGYTDTQYF.

In regard to this clonotype: Germline is not matched at one junction end, which may reflect a read error. The chain has TRBV19 and TRBJ2-3, with D unresolved. Germline CDR1 LNHDA, CDR2 SQIVND (reference sequence). The CDR3 runs 12 residues. In DNA form, the CDR3 reads TGTGCCAGTAGTATAAGGCGAGATACGCAATATTTT. It translates to CASSIRRDTQYF.

About this clonotype: A much bigger clone sits one base away, suggesting this may be a read error. The chain employs TRBV5-5 and TRBJ2-3; D is unclear. The germline V gene encodes CDR1 SGHKS and CDR2 YYEKEE (reference sequence). CDR3 size: 18 residues. Trimming removed 0 bases from V and 2 bases from J, with 19 bases in between. The DNA for the CDR3 is TGTGCCAGCAGCTTGGAGTCTTCCACATCGGCTAACACAGATACGCAGTATTTT. This sequence encodes CASSLESSTSANTDTQYF. The variable domain in full, with the rest retrieved from reference TRBV5-5 and TRBJ2-3, is DAGVTQSPTHLIKTRGQQVTLRCSPISGHKSVSWYQQVLGQGPQFIFQYYEKEERGRGNFPDRFSARQFPNYSSELNVNALLLGDSALYLCASSLESSTSANTDTQYFGPGTRLTVL.

This clonotype was recorded many times. The V call is TRBV11-2, the J call TRBJ2-1, with D possibly called TRBD1 or TRBD2 (5 bases each). CDR3 size: 15 residues. V was pared by 2 bases and J by 9 bases, with 17 bases between. Germline V gene lookup returns CDR1 SGHAT and CDR2 FQNNGV. The CDR3 reads CASSLTGTQGGEQFF. In nucleotides, the CDR3 is TGTGCCAGCAGCTTAACCGGGACGCAAGGCGGTGAGCAGTTCTTC.

This clonotype was observed at least ten times. The V gene is TRBV7-8, the J gene TRBJ2-3, with D maybe TRBD2 (7 bases). The ends were cut back, 5 bases at V and 4 bases at J, with 13 bases in the middle. This CDR3 region has 14 residues. Germline CDR1 SGHVS, CDR2 FQNEAQ. CDR3 nucleotide sequence: TGTGCCAGCAGCGGGGGGGCCCTCGCAGATACGCAGTATTTT. Translated, it gives CASSGGALADTQYF.

The CDR3 nucleotides read TGTGCCAGCAGCTCGCGGACCGGGACTTTCTACGAGCAGTACTTC. Its translation is CASSSRTGTFYEQYF. V and J are TRBV5-4 and TRBJ2-7, with TRBD2 as a possible D gene (6 bases). The CDR3 has 15 residues. CDR1 and CDR2 (germline): SGHNT, YYREEE (reference sequence). The germline V and J ends were trimmed by 3 bases and 3 bases, with 16 bases remaining between them.

The V gene is TRBV12-3 or TRBV12-4, the J gene TRBJ2-3; either TRBD1 or TRBD2 may fit D (5 bases each). This CDR3 comprises 17 residues. The germline V and J ends were trimmed by 4 bases and 6 bases, with 23 bases remaining between them. DNA of the CDR3: TGTGCCAGCAGTTCTCCTCCGGGGCTAGCCCGACCTGATACGCAGTATTTT. Amino acids: CASSSPPGLARPDTQYF.

The gene calls are TRBV27 and TRBJ2-7; perhaps TRBD2 as D (5 bases). This CDR3 region has 15 residues. V lost 2 bases and J lost 3, with 14 bases in between. From germline, CDR1 is MNHEY and CDR2 SMNVEV (reference sequence). The CDR3 bases are TGTGCCAGCAGTTTAGTTATGGGGAGCTTCTACGAGCAGTACTTC. This gives the protein CASSLVMGSFYEQYF.

This clonotype was seen a few times. The V gene is TRBV19, the J gene TRBJ2-7; tentatively, D is TRBD1 (6 bases). The germline gives CDR1 LNHDA, CDR2 SQIVND (reference sequence). V lost 2 bases, J lost 0 bases, and 20 bases lay in between. CDR3 length: 18 residues. DNA for the CDR3: TGTGCCAGTAGTATACGGGCACAGGGCAAAGCTCTCTCCTACGAGCAGTACTTC. It is translated as CASSIRAQGKALSYEQYF. Full variable domain (rest looked up from reference TRBV19 and TRBJ2-7): DGGITQSPKYLFRKEGQNVTLSCEQNLNHDAMYWYRQDPGQGLRLIYYSQIVNDFQKGDIAEGYSVSREKKESFPLTVTSAQKNPTAFYLCASSIRAQGKALSYEQYFGPGTRLTVT.

The chain has TRBV29-1 and TRBJ1-1; 7 nucleotides agree with TRBD1. Germline V gives CDR1 SQVTM, CDR2 ANQGSEA. V dropped 8 bases and J dropped 6; count of bases not matched to a gene: 6. The CDR3 spans 11 residues. CDR3 in DNA: TGCAGCACGACGACAGGGCCTGAAGCTTTCTTT. Translating it yields CSTTTGPEAFF. The complete variable domain, with remaining parts taken from reference TRBV29-1 and TRBJ1-1, reads SAVISQKPSRDICQRGTSLTIQCQVDSQVTMMFWYRQQPGQSLTLIATANQGSEATYESGFVIDKFPISRPNLTFSTLTVSNMSPEDSSIYLCSTTTGPEAFFGQGTRLTVV.

This clonotype was found many times. The rearrangement links TRBV6-6 to TRBJ2-1; D gene unclear. In germline, CDR1 is MNHNY, CDR2 SVGAGI (reference sequence). V lost 1 base to trimming and J lost 8 bases, with 3 bases between them. CDR3 length: 11 residues. The CDR3 DNA sequence: TGTGCCAGCAGTTACTTCGATGAGCAGTTCTTC. Its translation: CASSYFDEQFF.

V usage is TRBV6-2 or TRBV6-3 and J usage is TRBJ2-5, with 9 bases fitting TRBD1. With V trimmed by 7 bases and J by 0 bases, 3 bases remained unmatched. The CDR3 is 14 amino acids. The germline gives CDR1 MNHEY, CDR2 SVGEGT. CDR3 nucleotide sequence: TGTGCCAGCAATGACAGGGGGAACCAAGAGACCCAGTACTTC. This translates into CASNDRGNQETQYF.

This clonotype is categorized as medium-sized. This chain uses TRBV20-1 with TRBJ1-6; a weak D match, TRBD1 (6 bases). The CDR3 is 13 residues long. CDR1 is DFQATT and CDR2 is SNEGSKA in the germline V gene (reference sequence). Trimming left V 6 bases short and J 7 bases short, with 13 bases between. CDR3 amino acids: CSAGDTGNSPLHF. CDR3 DNA sequence: TGCAGTGCCGGCGACACAGGGAATTCACCCCTCCACTTT.

At least ten counts were recorded for this clonotype. This chain uses TRBV6-2 or TRBV6-3 with TRBJ2-3, with D perhaps assigned TRBD1 or TRBD2 (5 bases each). Germline V gene sequence: CDR1 MNHEY, CDR2 SVGEGT. This CDR3 spans 13 amino acids. With 6 bases removed from V and 3 bases from J, the gap between germline ends came to 10 bases. CDR3 DNA: TGTGCCAGCAGAGGGACCGGGACAGATACGCAGTATTTT. This translates into CASRGTGTDTQYF.

This clonotype turned up a few times. The V gene is TRBV19, the J gene TRBJ2-5; possibly TRBD1 for D (6 bases). CDR1 is LNHDA and CDR2 is SQIVND in the germline V gene (reference sequence). V dropped 7 bases and J dropped 3 bases, with 18 bases sitting between them. CDR3 length: 15 residues. The CDR3 region has the DNA TGTGCCAGTAACACCAGGGGATTCCTCAAAGAGACCCAGTACTTC. Its protein is CASNTRGFLKETQYF.

This clonotype appeared many times. This sequence joins TRBV6-1 and TRBJ2-1, with 9 bases matching TRBD1. Trimming at V came to 2 bases and at J to 5 bases, leaving 10 bases not matched to a gene. The CDR3 is 17 residues long. Germline values: CDR1 MNHNS, CDR2 SASEGT. In nucleotides, the CDR3 is TGTGCCAGCAGTGAATTTCTTTGGGGACAGGGTGACAATGAGCAGTTCTTC. Protein: CASSEFLWGQGDNEQFF.

In this sample, this clonotype turned up many times. This rearrangement joins TRBV29-1 to TRBJ1-3, with unresolved D. In germline, CDR1 is SQVTM, CDR2 ANQGSEA. Trimming took 7 bases from V and 3 from J, leaving 7 bases between them. The CDR3 consists of 11 residues. CDR3 sequence reads: CSGAFGNTIYF. The CDR3 coding sequence is TGCAGCGGGGCCTTTGGAAACACCATATATTTT.

At least ten counts were recorded for this clonotype. The chain couples TRBV20-1 to TRBJ2-5, with D possibly being TRBD2 (6 bases). Germline V gives CDR1 DFQATT, CDR2 SNEGSKA (reference sequence). Trimming left V 6 bases short and J 0 bases short, with 17 bases between. The CDR3 consists of 15 residues. The DNA of the CDR3 is TGCAGTGCATTTAGGAATGGGGGGTACCAAGAGACCCAGTACTTC. Protein sequence: CSAFRNGGYQETQYF.

This clonotype has a handful of counts. The rearrangement uses TRBV19 and TRBJ2-1, with TRBD2 identical over 7 bases. The V gene's germline CDR1 is LNHDA and CDR2 SQIVND (reference sequence). The CDR3 covers 14 residues. Trimming removed 2 bases from V and 8 bases from J; junction bases left unmatched: 6. Written as DNA, the CDR3 is TGTGCCAGTAGTATATCTCTAGCGGTAGATGAGCAGTTCTTC. It translates to CASSISLAVDEQFF.

CDR3 in amino acids: CASRFGAGEYTF. The CDR3, as DNA: TGTGCCAGTAGGTTCGGGGCAGGGGAGTACACCTTC. The chain employs TRBV19 and TRBJ1-2; possibly TRBD1 for D (6 bases). The length of the CDR3 is 12 residues. From germline, CDR1 is LNHDA and CDR2 SQIVND (reference sequence). The germline V and J ends were trimmed by 6 bases and 11 bases, with 16 bases remaining between them.

Comment on this clonotype: A read error may account for a junction end that differs from germline. This rearrangement joins TRBV7-9 to TRBJ2-2; perhaps TRBD2 as D (5 bases). Germline loops: CDR1 SEHNR, CDR2 FQNEAQ (reference sequence). The CDR3 loop spans 14 amino acids. The DNA for the CDR3 is TGTGTCAGCAGCCCCCTGGGAGACACCGGGGAGCTGTTTTTT. Translated: CVSSPLGDTGELFF.

Ten or more counts support this clonotype. J is TRBJ2-7 and V is TRBV28; D unclear. This CDR3 has 14 residues. Trimming left V 1 base short and J 6 bases short, with 13 bases between. Germline loops: CDR1 MDHEN, CDR2 SYDVKM. The CDR3 sequence: CASSLFNRFGEQYF. Here the CDR3 DNA reads TGTGCCAGCAGTTTATTTAATAGATTTGGCGAGCAGTACTTC.

The table lists this clonotype with many counts. V usage is TRBV27 and J usage is TRBJ2-7, with 8 bases aligning to TRBD2. The germline V gene has CDR1 MNHEY and CDR2 SMNVEV (reference sequence). CDR3 size: 16 residues. Trimming took 5 bases from V and 0 from J; bases not matched to a gene: 9. CDR3 amino acids: CASSPTPSGYSYEQYF. The CDR3 region has the DNA TGTGCCAGCAGTCCTACCCCTAGCGGGTACTCCTACGAGCAGTACTTC.

This rearrangement joins TRBV19 to TRBJ2-5; unclear D gene. The CDR3 is 13 amino acids. The germline V gene encodes CDR1 LNHDA and CDR2 SQIVND (reference sequence). Trimming shortened V by 4 bases and J by 3 bases, and 9 bases separated the two germline ends. The CDR3 sequence is CASSTDLEETQYF. The CDR3 DNA reads TGTGCCAGTAGTACCGACCTCGAAGAGACCCAGTACTTC.

This clonotype was detected ten times or more. The rearrangement links TRBV10-3 to TRBJ1-3, with D hard to call. Germline V CDR1 and CDR2: ENHRY, SYGVKD. V was pared by 4 bases and J by 4 bases, with 11 bases between. This CDR3 has 14 residues. The CDR3 is CAISVGVHGNTIYF. For the CDR3, the DNA is TGTGCCATCAGTGTCGGGGTTCACGGAAACACCATATATTTT.

A few counts support this clonotype. The genes are TRBV7-2 and TRBJ2-1; D is uncertain. Germline CDR1 SGHTA, CDR2 FQGNSA. V was clipped by 5 bases and J by 4 bases, with 15 bases between them. This CDR3 has 15 residues. This chain's CDR3 is CASSLSVRAYNEQFF. The CDR3 region has the DNA TGTGCCAGCAGCCTGAGCGTAAGGGCATACAATGAGCAGTTCTTC.